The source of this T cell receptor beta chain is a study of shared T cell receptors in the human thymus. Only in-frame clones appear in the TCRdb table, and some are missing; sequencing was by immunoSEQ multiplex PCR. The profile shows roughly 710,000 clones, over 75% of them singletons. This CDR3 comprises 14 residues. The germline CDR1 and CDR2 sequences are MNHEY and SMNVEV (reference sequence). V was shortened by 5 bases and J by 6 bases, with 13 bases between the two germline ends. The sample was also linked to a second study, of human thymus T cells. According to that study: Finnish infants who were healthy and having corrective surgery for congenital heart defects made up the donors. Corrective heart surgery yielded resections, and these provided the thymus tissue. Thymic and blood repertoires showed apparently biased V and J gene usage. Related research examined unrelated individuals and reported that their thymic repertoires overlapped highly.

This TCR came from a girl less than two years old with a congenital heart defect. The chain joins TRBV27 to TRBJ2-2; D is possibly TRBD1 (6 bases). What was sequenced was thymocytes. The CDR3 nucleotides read TGTGCCAGCAGTCTACAGGGATGCTCCGGGGAGCTGTTTTTT. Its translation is CASSLQGCSGELFF.